Listed below are T cell receptor beta chains from one sample, sequenced in a study of blood T cell repertoires in COVID-19. TCRdb keeps only in-frame clones here, not all; method: immunoSEQ multiplex PCR. The repertoire holds approximately 240,000 clones, with 84% as singletons. Input material: peripheral blood. These receptors were taken from a woman in her thirties or forties who had recovered from COVID-19. Both conserved end residues are part of each CDR3. D genes are given only for firm matches. The size of a clone is reported for some rows only, either as once, few or many, or as a class for expanded clones.

d_call: TRBD1
clone_size: .
v_call: TRBV27
j_call: TRBJ2-7
cdr3_nt: TGTGCCAGCAAGAGACAGGGATTCCACGAGCAGTACTTC
cdr3_aa: CASKRQGFHEQYF

d_call: TRBD2
clone_size: once
v_call: TRBV7-2
j_call: TRBJ2-7
cdr3_nt: TGTGCCAGCAGCGAGTCGAGCGGGGCCTCCTACGAGCAGTACTTC
cdr3_aa: CASSESSGASYEQYF

d_call: .
clone_size: once
v_call: TRBV28
j_call: TRBJ1-5
cdr3_nt: TGTGCCAGCCGTCAGGGGAGCAATCAGCCCCAGCATTTT
cdr3_aa: CASRQGSNQPQHF

d_call: TRBD1
clone_size: .
v_call: TRBV19
j_call: TRBJ2-2
cdr3_nt: TGTGCCAGTAGTATTTCCGGACAGGGTCGAGACACCGGGGAGCTGTTTTTT
cdr3_aa: CASSISGQGRDTGELFF

d_call: .
clone_size: .
v_call: TRBV21-1
j_call: TRBJ1-2
cdr3_nt: TGTGCCAGCTCCACCGACAGGGACAGAAAGGGCTACACCTTC
cdr3_aa: CASSTDRDRKGYTF

d_call: TRBD1
clone_size: many
v_call: TRBV12-3/TRBV12-4
j_call: TRBJ1-6
cdr3_nt: TGTGCCAGCAGTCCGACAGGGGGTTCACCCCTCCACTTT
cdr3_aa: CASSPTGGSPLHF

d_call: .
clone_size: .
v_call: TRBV4-3
j_call: TRBJ1-4
cdr3_nt: TGCGCCAGCAGCCAAGTTGGGCAGGGAAATGAAAAACTGTTTTTT
cdr3_aa: CASSQVGQGNEKLFF

d_call: TRBD1
clone_size: few
v_call: TRBV6-2/TRBV6-3
j_call: TRBJ2-1
cdr3_nt: TGTGCCAGCAGTTACTCAGGACAGGGGGAGTACCCCCTTTGGGATGAGCAGTTCTTC
cdr3_aa: CASSYSGQGEYPLWDEQFF

d_call: TRBD2
clone_size: .
v_call: TRBV5-6
j_call: TRBJ2-5
cdr3_nt: TGTGCCAGCAGCTTGCGGGGAGGGGAGACCCAGTACTTC
cdr3_aa: CASSLRGGETQYF

d_call: .
clone_size: .
v_call: TRBV30
j_call: TRBJ1-4
cdr3_nt: TGTGCCTGCGAACAGGGAGTAGGAGAAAAACTGTTTTTT
cdr3_aa: CACEQGVGEKLFF

d_call: .
clone_size: .
v_call: TRBV9
j_call: TRBJ1-1
cdr3_nt: TGTGCCAGCAGCCCCAGGGTTGCGAACACTGAAGCTTTCTTT
cdr3_aa: CASSPRVANTEAFF

d_call: TRBD1
clone_size: few
v_call: TRBV6-1
j_call: TRBJ1-1
cdr3_nt: TGTGCCAGCAGTGACAGGGGGCGGACTGAAGCTTTCTTT
cdr3_aa: CASSDRGRTEAFF

d_call: .
clone_size: .
v_call: TRBV7-2
j_call: TRBJ2-1
cdr3_nt: TGTGCCAGCAAACAGGGTCTGGACAATGAGCAGTTCTTC
cdr3_aa: CASKQGLDNEQFF

d_call: TRBD1
clone_size: .
v_call: TRBV11-3
j_call: TRBJ1-3
cdr3_nt: TGTGCCAGCAGCCTACAGGGGCTGACTGGAAACACCATATATTTT
cdr3_aa: CASSLQGLTGNTIYF

d_call: .
clone_size: .
v_call: TRBV29-1
j_call: TRBJ1-5
cdr3_nt: TGCAGCGTTACAGGGTTTCAAGGGGCCCAGCATTTT
cdr3_aa: CSVTGFQGAQHF

d_call: TRBD1
clone_size: once
v_call: TRBV28
j_call: TRBJ1-2
cdr3_nt: TGTGCCAGCAAAAAACAGGGGGCTGGCTACACCTTC
cdr3_aa: CASKKQGAGYTF

d_call: .
clone_size: .
v_call: TRBV7-2
j_call: TRBJ2-4
cdr3_nt: TGTGCCAGCAGGTCGGGGAAGAAAAACATTCAGTACTTC
cdr3_aa: CASRSGKKNIQYF

d_call: .
clone_size: once
v_call: TRBV7-2
j_call: TRBJ2-7
cdr3_nt: TGTGCCAGCAGCCCCAGTCTCGAAACCTACGAGCAGTACTTC
cdr3_aa: CASSPSLETYEQYF

d_call: TRBD2
clone_size: few
v_call: TRBV5-1
j_call: TRBJ2-7
cdr3_nt: TGCGCCAGCAGCTTAGCGGGGAGCTCCTACGAGCAGTACTTC
cdr3_aa: CASSLAGSSYEQYF

d_call: TRBD2
clone_size: .
v_call: TRBV5-1
j_call: TRBJ2-3
cdr3_nt: TGCGCCAGCACGGGGGGATGGGACTCCACAGATACGCAGTATTTT
cdr3_aa: CASTGGWDSTDTQYF

d_call: TRBD1
clone_size: .
v_call: TRBV4-3
j_call: TRBJ1-6
cdr3_nt: TGCGCCAGCAGCCAAGAGTACGCAGGGGGGAATTCACCCCTCCACTTT
cdr3_aa: CASSQEYAGGNSPLHF

d_call: .
clone_size: .
v_call: TRBV6-2/TRBV6-3
j_call: TRBJ1-4
cdr3_nt: TGTGCCAGCAGTGCGGATGCAACTAATGAAAAACTGTTTTTT
cdr3_aa: CASSADATNEKLFF

d_call: .
clone_size: few
v_call: TRBV30
j_call: TRBJ2-7
cdr3_nt: TGTGCCTGGACAGGGGAGTCCTACGAGCAGTACTTC
cdr3_aa: CAWTGESYEQYF

d_call: TRBD1
clone_size: once
v_call: TRBV29-1
j_call: TRBJ1-2
cdr3_nt: TGCAGCGTGACTACGACAGGGGTTGACGACTATGGCTACACCTTC
cdr3_aa: CSVTTTGVDDYGYTF

d_call: TRBD1
clone_size: .
v_call: TRBV28
j_call: TRBJ1-2
cdr3_nt: TGTGCCAGCAGATCAGGACAGGGCGACTATGGCTACACCTTC
cdr3_aa: CASRSGQGDYGYTF

d_call: TRBD1
clone_size: .
v_call: TRBV27
j_call: TRBJ2-5
cdr3_nt: TGTGCCACCAGACCCGGGACAGCCCAAGAGACCCAGTACTTC
cdr3_aa: CATRPGTAQETQYF

d_call: .
clone_size: .
v_call: TRBV3-1/TRBV3-2
j_call: TRBJ1-4
cdr3_nt: TGTGCCAGCAGCCAAGACGGTCAACGGGGAAAACTGTTTTTT
cdr3_aa: CASSQDGQRGKLFF

d_call: .
clone_size: .
v_call: TRBV7-2
j_call: TRBJ1-2
cdr3_nt: TGTGCCAGCAGCTTGCAGGGGACAAGCGGCTACACCTTC
cdr3_aa: CASSLQGTSGYTF

d_call: .
clone_size: .
v_call: TRBV4-1
j_call: TRBJ1-5
cdr3_nt: TGCGCCAGCAGCCAAGAAACGGACAGTTATAGCAATCAGCCCCAGCATTTT
cdr3_aa: CASSQETDSYSNQPQHF

d_call: .
clone_size: once
v_call: TRBV21-1
j_call: TRBJ2-7
cdr3_nt: TGTGCCAGCAGCTCCCCGAGGGGGACAGGCTACGAGCAGTACTTC
cdr3_aa: CASSSPRGTGYEQYF

d_call: .
clone_size: .
v_call: TRBV28
j_call: TRBJ1-1
cdr3_nt: TGTGCCAGCAGTCCCCGGGGTCGGGGGAACACTGAAGCTTTCTTT
cdr3_aa: CASSPRGRGNTEAFF

d_call: .
clone_size: .
v_call: TRBV6-1
j_call: TRBJ2-5
cdr3_nt: TGTGCCAGCAGTGAGCCACAGTCGTACCAAGAGACCCAGTACTTC
cdr3_aa: CASSEPQSYQETQYF

d_call: TRBD1
clone_size: .
v_call: TRBV7-2
j_call: TRBJ2-7
cdr3_nt: TGTGCCAGCAGCTCCAGGGGGCTTAGCTCCTACGAGCAGTACTTC
cdr3_aa: CASSSRGLSSYEQYF

d_call: TRBD2
clone_size: few
v_call: TRBV7-3
j_call: TRBJ2-3
cdr3_nt: TGTGCCAGCAGCTTTGCGGGGGGTACAGATACGCAGTATTTT
cdr3_aa: CASSFAGGTDTQYF

d_call: .
clone_size: .
v_call: TRBV5-6
j_call: TRBJ1-1
cdr3_nt: TGTGCCAGCAGCGGTGGACTTTTTCTCACTGAAGCTTTCTTT
cdr3_aa: CASSGGLFLTEAFF

d_call: .
clone_size: .
v_call: TRBV18
j_call: TRBJ2-1
cdr3_nt: TGTGCCAGCTCACCCTCTAGAAACAATGAGCAGTTCTTC
cdr3_aa: CASSPSRNNEQFF

d_call: TRBD1
clone_size: many
v_call: TRBV5-6
j_call: TRBJ1-2
cdr3_nt: TGTGCCAGCAGCCAAGAAAGGCCCAGACAGGGGGACTATGGCTACACCTTC
cdr3_aa: CASSQERPRQGDYGYTF

d_call: TRBD1
clone_size: .
v_call: TRBV7-2
j_call: TRBJ2-7
cdr3_nt: TGTGCCAGCAGCCCGGACAGGGACGAGCAGTACTTC
cdr3_aa: CASSPDRDEQYF

d_call: .
clone_size: .
v_call: TRBV5-1
j_call: TRBJ1-1
cdr3_nt: TGCGCCAGCAGCGTTCGAGTGAACACTGAAGCTTTCTTT
cdr3_aa: CASSVRVNTEAFF

d_call: TRBD2
clone_size: .
v_call: TRBV27
j_call: TRBJ2-3
cdr3_nt: TGTGCCAGCAGTAAACTAGCGGGGGGCCGAGGCACAGATACGCAGTATTTT
cdr3_aa: CASSKLAGGRGTDTQYF

d_call: TRBD1
clone_size: .
v_call: TRBV10-3
j_call: TRBJ2-2
cdr3_nt: TGTGCCATCAGTGTGGGTACAGGGGGCCCCAACACCGGGGAGCTGTTTTTT
cdr3_aa: CAISVGTGGPNTGELFF

d_call: .
clone_size: .
v_call: TRBV5-4
j_call: TRBJ1-1
cdr3_nt: TGTGCCAGCAGCCGGGATGTAAATCGTCTTGAAGCTTTCTTT
cdr3_aa: CASSRDVNRLEAFF

d_call: TRBD2
clone_size: .
v_call: TRBV6-2/TRBV6-3
j_call: TRBJ2-1
cdr3_nt: TGTGCCAGCAGTTACTCGGCGGGGGTATACAATGAGCAGTTCTTC
cdr3_aa: CASSYSAGVYNEQFF